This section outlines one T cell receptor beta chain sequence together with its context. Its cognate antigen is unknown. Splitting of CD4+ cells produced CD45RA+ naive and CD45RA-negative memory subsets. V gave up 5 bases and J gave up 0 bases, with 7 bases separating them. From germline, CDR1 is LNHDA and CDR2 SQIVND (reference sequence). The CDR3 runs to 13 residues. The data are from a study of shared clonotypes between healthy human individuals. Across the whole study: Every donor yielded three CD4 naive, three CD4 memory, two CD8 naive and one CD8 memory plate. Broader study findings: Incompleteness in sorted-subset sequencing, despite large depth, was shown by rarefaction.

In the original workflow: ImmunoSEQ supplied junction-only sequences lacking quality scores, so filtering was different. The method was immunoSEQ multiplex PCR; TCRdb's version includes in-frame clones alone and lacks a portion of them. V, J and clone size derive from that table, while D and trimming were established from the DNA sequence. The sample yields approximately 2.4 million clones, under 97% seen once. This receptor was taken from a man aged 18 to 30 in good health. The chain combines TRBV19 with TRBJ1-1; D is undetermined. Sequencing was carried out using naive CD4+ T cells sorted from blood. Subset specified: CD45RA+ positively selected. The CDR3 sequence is CASSQIMNTEAFF. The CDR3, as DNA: TGTGCCAGTAGTCAGATCATGAACACTGAAGCTTTCTTT.